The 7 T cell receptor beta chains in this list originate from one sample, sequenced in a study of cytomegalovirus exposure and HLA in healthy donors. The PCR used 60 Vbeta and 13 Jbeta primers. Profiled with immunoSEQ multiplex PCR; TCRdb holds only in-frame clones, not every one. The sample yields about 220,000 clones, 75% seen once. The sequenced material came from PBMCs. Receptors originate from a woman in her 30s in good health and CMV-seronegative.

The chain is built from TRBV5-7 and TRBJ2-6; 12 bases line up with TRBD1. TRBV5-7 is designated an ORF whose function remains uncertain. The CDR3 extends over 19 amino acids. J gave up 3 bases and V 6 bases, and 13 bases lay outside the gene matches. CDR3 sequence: CASNGGWDRGPRGANVLTF. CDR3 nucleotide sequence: TGTGCCAGCAACGGGGGCTGGGACAGGGGGCCTCGTGGGGCCAACGTCCTGACTTTC.

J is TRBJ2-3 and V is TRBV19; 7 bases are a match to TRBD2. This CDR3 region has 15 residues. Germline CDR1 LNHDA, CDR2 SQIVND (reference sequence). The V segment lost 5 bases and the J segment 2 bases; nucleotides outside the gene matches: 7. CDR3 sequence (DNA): TGTGCCAGTAGTCCTCTAGCGGTAAACACAGATACGCAGTATTTT. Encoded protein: CASSPLAVNTDTQYF.

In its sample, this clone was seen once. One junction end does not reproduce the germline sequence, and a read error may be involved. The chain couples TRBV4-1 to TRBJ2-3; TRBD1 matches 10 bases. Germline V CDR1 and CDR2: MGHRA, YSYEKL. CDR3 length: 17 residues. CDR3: CVSSPRHGQGGTDTQYF. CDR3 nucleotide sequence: TGCGTCAGCAGCCCGCGTCATGGACAGGGGGGCACAGATACGCAGTATTTT.

The CDR3 sequence is CASSLGQERTPNTEAFF. In DNA, the CDR3 is TGTGCCAGCAGCTTGGGACAGGAGAGGACCCCGAACACTGAAGCTTTCTTT. This chain uses TRBV25-1 with TRBJ1-1; the match to TRBD1 covers 8 bases. The V and J ends lost 6 bases and 1 base, in that order; junction bases with no gene match: 13. This CDR3 comprises 17 residues. The V gene's germline CDR1 is MGHDK and CDR2 SYGVNS. The complete variable domain, with remaining parts taken from reference TRBV25-1 and TRBJ1-1, reads EADIYQTPRYLVIGTGKKITLECSQTMGHDKMYWYQQDPGMELHLIHYSYGVNSTEKGDLSSESTVSRIRTEHFPLTLESARPSHTSQYLCASSLGQERTPNTEAFFGQGTRLTVV.

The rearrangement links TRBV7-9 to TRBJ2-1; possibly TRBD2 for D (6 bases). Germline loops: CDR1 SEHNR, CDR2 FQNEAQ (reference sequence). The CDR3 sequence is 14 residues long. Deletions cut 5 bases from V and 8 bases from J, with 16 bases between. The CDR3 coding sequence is TGTGCCAGCAGCCCCCGGGAGAAGCGGGATGAGCAGTTCTTC. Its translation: CASSPREKRDEQFF.

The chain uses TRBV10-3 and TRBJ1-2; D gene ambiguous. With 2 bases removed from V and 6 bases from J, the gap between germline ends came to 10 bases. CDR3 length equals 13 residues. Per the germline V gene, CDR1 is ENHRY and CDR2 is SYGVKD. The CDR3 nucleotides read TGTGCCATCAGTGAGGACATGATTCATGGCTACACCTTC. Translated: CAISEDMIHGYTF.

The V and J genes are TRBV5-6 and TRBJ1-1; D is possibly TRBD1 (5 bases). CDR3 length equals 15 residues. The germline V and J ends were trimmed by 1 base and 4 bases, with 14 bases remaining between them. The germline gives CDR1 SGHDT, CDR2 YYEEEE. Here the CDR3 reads CASSLFGQGSTEAFF. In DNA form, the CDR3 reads TGTGCCAGCAGCTTGTTCGGTCAGGGAAGCACTGAAGCTTTCTTT.